This T cell receptor beta chain was found in a study of blood T cells in healthy people across ages. V was pared by 0 bases and J by 7 bases, with 9 bases of the junction left unmatched. The CDR3 is 17 residues long. Germline V gene lookup returns CDR1 ENHRY and CDR2 SYGVKD. Primed by a sample-barcoded 5' primer and a J-beta primer mix, a second PCR proceeded for about 7 to 12 cycles. TCRdb passed the 5' RACE reads through MiXCR, listing each CDR3 protein once. Seen here are 1.2 million to 1.5 million distinct CDR3 sequences, roughly 60% observed once, and the top ten hold 5% to 7%. This clonotype was sampled from a man in his late teens or twenties in good health. The chain uses TRBV10-3 and TRBJ1-6, with 7 bases lining up with TRBD1. Sequenced input: blood. For the CDR3, the DNA is TGTGCCATCAGTGAGTCCCCGGGACAGAGGGTGAATTCACCCCTCCACTTT. It translates to CAISESPGQRVNSPLHF.